This T cell receptor (beta chain) was recorded in a study of blood T cell repertoires in COVID-19. Participants had their cohort set by participant-reported clinical history. Germline lookup yields CDR1 MDHEN and CDR2 SYDVKM. The CDR3 length is 12 residues. J lost 3 bases, V lost 9 bases, and 2 bases had no gene match. Profiled with immunoSEQ multiplex PCR; TCRdb holds only in-frame clones, not every one. Of about 170,000 clones in the sample, over 65% are singletons; the top ten hold approximately 4%. This receptor was obtained from a woman aged 45-59 years who had recovered from COVID-19. The chain uses TRBV28 and TRBJ1-5, with TRBD1 matching over 7 bases. The material sequenced was PBMCs or T cells enriched from blood (not recorded which). The CDR3 coding sequence is TGTGCCAGTGACAGGGACAATCAGCCCCAGCATTTT. It yields the protein CASDRDNQPQHF.